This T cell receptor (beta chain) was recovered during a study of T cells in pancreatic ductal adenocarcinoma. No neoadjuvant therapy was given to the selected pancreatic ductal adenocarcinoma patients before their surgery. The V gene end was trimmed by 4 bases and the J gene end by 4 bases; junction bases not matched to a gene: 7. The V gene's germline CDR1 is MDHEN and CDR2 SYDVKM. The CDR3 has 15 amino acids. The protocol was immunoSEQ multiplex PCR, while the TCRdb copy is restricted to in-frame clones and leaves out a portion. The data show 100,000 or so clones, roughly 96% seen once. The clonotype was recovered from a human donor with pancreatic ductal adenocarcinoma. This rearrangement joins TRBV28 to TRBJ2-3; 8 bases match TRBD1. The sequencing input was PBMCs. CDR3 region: CASSSTGGYPDTQYF. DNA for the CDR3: TGTGCCAGCAGTTCTACAGGGGGTTATCCAGATACGCAGTATTTT.